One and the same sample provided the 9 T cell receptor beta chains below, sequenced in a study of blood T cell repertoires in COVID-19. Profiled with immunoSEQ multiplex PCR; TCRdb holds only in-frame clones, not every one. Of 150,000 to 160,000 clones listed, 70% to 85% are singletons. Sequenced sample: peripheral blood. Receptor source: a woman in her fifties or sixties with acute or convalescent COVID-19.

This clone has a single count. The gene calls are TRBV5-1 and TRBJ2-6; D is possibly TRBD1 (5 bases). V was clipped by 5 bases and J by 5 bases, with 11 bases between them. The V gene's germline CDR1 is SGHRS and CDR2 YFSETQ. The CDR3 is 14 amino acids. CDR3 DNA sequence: TGCGCCAGCAGGAGGATGGACAGGGCCAACGTCCTGACTTTC. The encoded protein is CASRRMDRANVLTF.

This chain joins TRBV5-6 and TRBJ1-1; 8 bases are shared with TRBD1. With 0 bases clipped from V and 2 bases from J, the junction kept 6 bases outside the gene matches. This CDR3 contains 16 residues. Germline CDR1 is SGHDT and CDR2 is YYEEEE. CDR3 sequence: CASSLVRTGLNTEAFF. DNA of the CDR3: TGTGCCAGCAGCTTGGTAAGGACAGGGCTAAACACTGAAGCTTTCTTT.

CDR3 loop: CASSQGPGNGYGYTF. The CDR3 DNA sequence: TGCGCCAGCAGCCAAGGCCCGGGGAACGGCTATGGCTACACCTTC. The genes are TRBV4-1 and TRBJ1-2; D unresolved. V was pared by 1 base and J by 4 bases, with 13 bases between. Germline CDR1 and CDR2: MGHRA and YSYEKL. The CDR3 sequence is 15 residues long.

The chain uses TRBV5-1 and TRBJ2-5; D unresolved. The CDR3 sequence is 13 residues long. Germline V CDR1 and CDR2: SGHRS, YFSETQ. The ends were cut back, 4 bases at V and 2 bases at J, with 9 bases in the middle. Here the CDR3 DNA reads TGCGCCAGCAGCGAAAACTTTCAAGAGACCCAGTACTTC. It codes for CASSENFQETQYF.

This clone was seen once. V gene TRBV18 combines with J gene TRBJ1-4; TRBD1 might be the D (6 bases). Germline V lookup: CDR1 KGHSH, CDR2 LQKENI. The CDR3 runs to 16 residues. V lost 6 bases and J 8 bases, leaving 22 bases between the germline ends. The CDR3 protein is CASSLSSGGQGEKLFF. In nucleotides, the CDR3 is TGTGCCAGCTCCCTTTCCAGCGGGGGCCAAGGGGAAAAACTGTTTTTT.

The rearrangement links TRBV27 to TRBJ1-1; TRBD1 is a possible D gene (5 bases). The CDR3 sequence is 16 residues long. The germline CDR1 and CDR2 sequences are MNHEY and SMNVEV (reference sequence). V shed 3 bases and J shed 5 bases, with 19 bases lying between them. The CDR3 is CASSFGPLGGGTEAFF. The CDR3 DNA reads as TGTGCCAGCAGTTTTGGACCCCTTGGGGGAGGAACTGAAGCTTTCTTT.

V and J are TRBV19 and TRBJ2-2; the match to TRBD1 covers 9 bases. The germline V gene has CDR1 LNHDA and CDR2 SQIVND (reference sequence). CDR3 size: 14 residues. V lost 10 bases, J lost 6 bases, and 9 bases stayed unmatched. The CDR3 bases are TGTGCCACCAAGGGGACAGGGCAGGCCGGGGAGCTGTTTTTT. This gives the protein CATKGTGQAGELFF.

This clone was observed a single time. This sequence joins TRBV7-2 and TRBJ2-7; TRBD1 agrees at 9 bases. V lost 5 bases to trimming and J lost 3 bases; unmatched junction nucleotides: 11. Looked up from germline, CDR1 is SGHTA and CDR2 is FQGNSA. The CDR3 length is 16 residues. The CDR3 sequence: CASSLMVGTGSYEQYF. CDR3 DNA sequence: TGTGCCAGCAGCCTTATGGTTGGGACAGGGAGCTACGAGCAGTACTTC.

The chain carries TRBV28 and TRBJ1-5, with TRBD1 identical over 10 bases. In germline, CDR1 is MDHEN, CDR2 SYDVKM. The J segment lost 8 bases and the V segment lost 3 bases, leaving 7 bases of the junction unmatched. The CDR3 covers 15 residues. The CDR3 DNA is TGTGCCAGCAGTTTCGCGGGACAGGGGTTAGAGCCCCAGCATTTT. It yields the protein CASSFAGQGLEPQHF.